These 14 T cell receptor beta chains were sequenced from one sample in a study of shared T cell receptors in the human thymus (dated by TCRdb to the early 2020s). The library relied on the immunoSEQ multiplex PCR assay. Here the immuneACCESS table is served through TCRdb, limited to in-frame sequences with V and J called. Missing clones are a known gap in these copies; in checked studies unresolved V genes cover under half, and the rest lacks a known reason. This sample comprises almost 550,000 clones, approximately 80% of them detected only once. The top ten clones comprise roughly 0.013% of the sample. These data were also filed under a second study, of human thymus T cells.

Sequenced sample: thymocytes. The receptors shown here come from a boy younger than two with a congenital heart defect. Donor details come from another sample of the same person, matched by shared clones.

The V gene is TRBV10-3, the J gene TRBJ2-1; D is possibly TRBD1 (6 bases). V dropped 8 bases and J dropped 6 bases, with 26 bases sitting between them. This CDR3 contains 17 residues. CDR1 and CDR2 (germline): ENHRY, SYGVKD. CDR3 nucleotide sequence: TGTGCCATCTCGGGACACCGGTACATGTTTGGTCTCAATGAGCAGTTCTTC. Residues: CAISGHRYMFGLNEQFF.

This clone was seen a single time. The chain employs TRBV14 and TRBJ2-6, with a weak D call TRBD2 (5 bases). V was clipped by 6 bases and J by 2 bases, with 11 bases between them. In germline, CDR1 is SGHDN, CDR2 FVKESK. The CDR3 covers 15 residues. The CDR3 nucleotides read TGTGCCAGCAGTCCACTAGGGCCTGGGGCCAACGTCCTGACTTTC. As protein: CASSPLGPGANVLTF.

The genes are TRBV29-1 and TRBJ2-5; TRBD2 agrees at 8 bases. The ends lost 7 bases at V and 7 bases at J; junction bases unmatched: 14. The CDR3 length is 14 residues. Germline CDR1 and CDR2: SQVTM and ANQGSEA. CDR3 amino acids: CSAPPAGGGRTQYF. CDR3 nucleotides: TGCAGCGCCCCCCCGGCGGGGGGCGGGCGGACCCAGTACTTC.

The table lists this clone with a few counts. The chain carries TRBV6-6 and TRBJ2-7, with D perhaps matching TRBD2 (7 bases). This CDR3 has 16 amino acids. V dropped 2 bases and J dropped 5 bases, with 19 bases sitting between them. From germline, CDR1 is MNHNY and CDR2 SVGAGI (reference sequence). CDR3 sequence reads: CASSYPRGAKSDEQYF. The DNA of the CDR3 is TGTGCCAGCAGTTACCCCCGGGGGGCGAAGTCCGACGAGCAGTACTTC.

The chain links TRBV5-1 to TRBJ2-1; 11 positions match TRBD2. With V trimmed by 3 bases and J by 12 bases, 17 bases remained unmatched. The CDR3 loop spans 17 amino acids. Germline V gene sequence: CDR1 SGHRS, CDR2 YFSETQ. The CDR3 DNA is TGCGCCAGCAGCTGGAGGGCGACTAGCGGGATGGAGCACGGGCAGTTCTTC. This sequence encodes CASSWRATSGMEHGQFF. Full variable domain (missing parts from reference TRBV5-1 and TRBJ2-1): KAGVTQTPRYLIKTRGQQVTLSCSPISGHRSVSWYQQTPGQGLQFLFEYFSETQRNKGNFPGRFSGRQFSNSRSEMNVSTLELGDSALYLCASSWRATSGMEHGQFFGPGTRLTVL.

The rearrangement joins TRBV4-2 to TRBJ2-7; possible D gene TRBD2, 6 bases. The germline gives CDR1 LGHNA, CDR2 YNFKEQ. V lost 0 bases and J lost 3, with 12 bases in between. The CDR3 runs 15 residues. CDR3 in DNA: TGTGCCAGCAGCCAAGAGGACCGGGAGTACTACGAGCAGTACTTC. Its protein is CASSQEDREYYEQYF.

The gene calls are TRBV28 and TRBJ2-7; tentative D call: TRBD2 (6 bases). Trimming took 5 bases from V and 3 from J, leaving 20 bases between them. The germline V gene encodes CDR1 MDHEN and CDR2 SYDVKM. CDR3 size: 16 residues. The CDR3 DNA reads as TGTGCCAGCAGTCCCCCCGGGACTCGCCTGATCTACGAGCAGTACTTC. Its protein product is CASSPPGTRLIYEQYF.

This clone has only a few counts. The rearrangement links TRBV10-2 to TRBJ2-7; 10 positions match TRBD2. The CDR3 consists of 14 residues. Germline V gives CDR1 WSHSY, CDR2 SAAADI. With 4 bases clipped from V and 1 base from J, the junction kept 1 base outside the gene matches. The chain's CDR3 is CASSALAGSYEQYF. CDR3 in DNA: TGCGCCAGCAGTGCACTAGCGGGATCCTACGAGCAGTACTTC.

The chain couples TRBV12-5 to TRBJ2-1; 11 nucleotides line up with TRBD2. The ends lost 1 base at V and 12 bases at J; junction bases unmatched: 17. This CDR3 contains 18 residues. The germline gives CDR1 LGHNT, CDR2 FRNRAP. In DNA form, the CDR3 reads TGTGCTAGTGGTTTGGGGGTCTTTAGCGGGAGGGATACAATCGTGCAGTTCTTC. Protein sequence: CASGLGVFSGRDTIVQFF.

The rearrangement uses TRBV10-2 and TRBJ2-7, with 8 bases aligning to TRBD1. This CDR3 contains 13 residues. The V gene's germline CDR1 is WSHSY and CDR2 SAAADI. V shed 6 bases, J shed 7 bases, and the junction held 8 bases outside the gene matches. The CDR3 here is CASSKDRVSEQYF. DNA of the CDR3: TGCGCCAGCAGCAAGGACAGGGTGAGTGAGCAGTACTTC.

This clone was counted a single time. V is TRBV5-1 and J is TRBJ2-1; the match to TRBD2 covers 9 bases. The ends lost 3 bases at V and 10 bases at J; junction bases unmatched: 8. The CDR3 totals 14 residues. CDR1 and CDR2 (germline): SGHRS, YFSETQ. The DNA for the CDR3 is TGCGCCAGCAGCTCGACGACTAGCGGAACGGAGCAGTTCTTC. Encoded protein: CASSSTTSGTEQFF.

This chain links TRBV6-1 with TRBJ1-4, with 7 nucleotides matching TRBD1. V lost 4 bases to trimming and J lost 5 bases; unmatched junction nucleotides: 4. The CDR3 is made up of 14 amino acids. CDR1 and CDR2 (germline): MNHNS, SASEGT. DNA for the CDR3: TGTGCCAGCAGTGCTGGACAGGCCAATGAAAAACTGTTTTTT. This sequence encodes CASSAGQANEKLFF.

This clone has a single count. The gene calls are TRBV2 and TRBJ1-5; 9 positions agree with TRBD1. The V gene end was trimmed by 3 bases and the J gene end by 0 bases; junction bases not matched to a gene: 12. The germline CDR1 and CDR2 sequences are SNHLY and FYNNEI. The CDR3 runs 19 residues. The CDR3 nucleotides are TGTGCCAGCAGTGAGAGGGGGACAGGGAGTGGATATAGCAATCAGCCCCAGCATTTT. Amino acids: CASSERGTGSGYSNQPQHF.

The gene calls are TRBV27 and TRBJ2-1; D might be TRBD1 (5 bases). V was trimmed by 2 bases and J by 6 bases, leaving 11 bases between them. The germline V gene encodes CDR1 MNHEY and CDR2 SMNVEV (reference sequence). This CDR3 is built from 14 residues. The CDR3 is CASSLSRVSNEQFF. The CDR3 bases are TGTGCCAGCAGTTTAAGCAGGGTGAGCAATGAGCAGTTCTTC.